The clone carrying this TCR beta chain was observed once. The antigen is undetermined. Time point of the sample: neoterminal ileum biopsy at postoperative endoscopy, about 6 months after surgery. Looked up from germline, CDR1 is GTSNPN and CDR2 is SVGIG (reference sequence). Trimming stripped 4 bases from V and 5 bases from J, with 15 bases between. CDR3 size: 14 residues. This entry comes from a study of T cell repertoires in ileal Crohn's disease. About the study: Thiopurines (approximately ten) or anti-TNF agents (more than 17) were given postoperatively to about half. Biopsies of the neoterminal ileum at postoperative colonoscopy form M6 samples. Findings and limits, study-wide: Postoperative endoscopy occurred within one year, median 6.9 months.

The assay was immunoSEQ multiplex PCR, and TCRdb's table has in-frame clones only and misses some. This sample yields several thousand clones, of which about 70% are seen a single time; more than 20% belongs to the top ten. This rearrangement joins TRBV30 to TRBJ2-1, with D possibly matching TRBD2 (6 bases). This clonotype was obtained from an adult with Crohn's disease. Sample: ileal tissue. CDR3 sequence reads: CAWNSGEHNNEQFF. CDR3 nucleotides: TGTGCCTGGAATAGCGGAGAGCATAACAATGAGCAGTTCTTC.